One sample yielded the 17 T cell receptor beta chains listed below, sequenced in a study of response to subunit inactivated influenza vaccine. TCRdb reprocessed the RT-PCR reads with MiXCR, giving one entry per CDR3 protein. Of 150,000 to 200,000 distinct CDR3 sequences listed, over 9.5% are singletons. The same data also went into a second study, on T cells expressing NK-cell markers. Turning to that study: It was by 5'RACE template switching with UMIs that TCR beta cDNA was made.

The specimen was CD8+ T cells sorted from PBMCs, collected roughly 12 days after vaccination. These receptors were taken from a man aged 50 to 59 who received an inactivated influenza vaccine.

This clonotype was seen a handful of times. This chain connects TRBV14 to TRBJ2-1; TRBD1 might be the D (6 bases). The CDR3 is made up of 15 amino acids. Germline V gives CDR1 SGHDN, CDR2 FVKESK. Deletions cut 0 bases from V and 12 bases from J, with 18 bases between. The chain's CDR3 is CASSQDVPGVQWQFF. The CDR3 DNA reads TGTGCCAGCAGCCAAGACGTCCCAGGGGTTCAATGGCAGTTCTTC.

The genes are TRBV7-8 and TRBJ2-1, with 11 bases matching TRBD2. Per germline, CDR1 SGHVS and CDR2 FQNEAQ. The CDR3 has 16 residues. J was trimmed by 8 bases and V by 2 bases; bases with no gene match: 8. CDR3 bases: TGTGCCAGCAGCTTATTAGCGGGAGGGCCTAGAGATGAGCAGTTCTTC. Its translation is CASSLLAGGPRDEQFF.

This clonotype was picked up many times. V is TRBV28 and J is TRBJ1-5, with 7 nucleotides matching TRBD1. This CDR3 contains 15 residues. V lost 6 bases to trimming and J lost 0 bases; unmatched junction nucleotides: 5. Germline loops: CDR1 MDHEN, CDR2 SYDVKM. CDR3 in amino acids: CASSRHRGSNQPQHF. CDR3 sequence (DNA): TGTGCCAGCAGCAGACACAGGGGTAGCAATCAGCCCCAGCATTTT.

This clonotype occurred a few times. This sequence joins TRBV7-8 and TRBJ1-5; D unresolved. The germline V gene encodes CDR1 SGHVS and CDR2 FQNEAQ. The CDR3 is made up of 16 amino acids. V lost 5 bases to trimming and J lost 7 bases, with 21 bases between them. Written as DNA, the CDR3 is TGTGCCAGCAGCCACACAATGGGAGGGTTATACCAGCCCCAGCATTTT. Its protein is CASSHTMGGLYQPQHF.

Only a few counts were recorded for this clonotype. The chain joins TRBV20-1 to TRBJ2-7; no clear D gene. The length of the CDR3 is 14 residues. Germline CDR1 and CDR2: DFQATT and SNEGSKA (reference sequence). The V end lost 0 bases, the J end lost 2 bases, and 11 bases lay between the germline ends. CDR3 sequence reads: CSARDTKKTYEQYF. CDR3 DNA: TGCAGTGCTAGAGACACCAAAAAGACCTACGAGCAGTACTTC.

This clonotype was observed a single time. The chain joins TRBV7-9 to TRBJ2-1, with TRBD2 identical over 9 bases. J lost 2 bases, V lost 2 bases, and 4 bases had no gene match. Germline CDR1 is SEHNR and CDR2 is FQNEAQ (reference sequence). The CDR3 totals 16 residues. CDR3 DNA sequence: TGTGCCAGCAGCTTAATTCTAGCGGGACCCTACAATGAGCAGTTCTTC. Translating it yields CASSLILAGPYNEQFF. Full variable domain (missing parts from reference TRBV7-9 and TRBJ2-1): DTGVSQNPRHKITKRGQNVTFRCDPISEHNRLYWYRQTLGQGPEFLTYFQNEAQLEKSRLLSDRFSAERPKGSFSTLEIQRTEQGDSAMYLCASSLILAGPYNEQFFGPGTRLTVL.

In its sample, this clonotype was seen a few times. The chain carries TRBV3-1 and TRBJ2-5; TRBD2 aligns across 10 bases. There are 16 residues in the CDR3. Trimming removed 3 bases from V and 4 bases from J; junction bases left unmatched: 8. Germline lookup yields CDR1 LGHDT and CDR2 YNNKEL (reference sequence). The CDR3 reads CASSQVSGGTGETQYF. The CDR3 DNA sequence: TGTGCCAGCAGCCAGGTTAGCGGGGGGACGGGAGAGACCCAGTACTTC.

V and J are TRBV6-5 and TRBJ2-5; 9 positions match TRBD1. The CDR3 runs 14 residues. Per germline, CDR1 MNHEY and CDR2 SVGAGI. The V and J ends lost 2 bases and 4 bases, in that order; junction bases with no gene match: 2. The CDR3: CASSYVQGAETQYF. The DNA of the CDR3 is TGTGCCAGCAGTTACGTACAGGGGGCAGAGACCCAGTACTTC.

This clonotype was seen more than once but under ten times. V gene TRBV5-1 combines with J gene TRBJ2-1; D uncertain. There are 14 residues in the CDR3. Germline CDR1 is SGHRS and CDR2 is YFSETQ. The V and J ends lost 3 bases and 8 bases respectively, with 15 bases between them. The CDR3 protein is CASSSALVADEQFF. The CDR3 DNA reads TGCGCCAGCAGCTCGGCATTAGTCGCCGATGAGCAGTTCTTC.

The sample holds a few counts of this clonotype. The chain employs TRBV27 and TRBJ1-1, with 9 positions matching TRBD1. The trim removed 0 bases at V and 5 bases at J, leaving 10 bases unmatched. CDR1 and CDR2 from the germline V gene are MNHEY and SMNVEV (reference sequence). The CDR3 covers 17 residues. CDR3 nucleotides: TGTGCCAGCAGTTTATCCACAGGGGGCGCAGGCTGGACTGAAGCTTTCTTT. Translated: CASSLSTGGAGWTEAFF.

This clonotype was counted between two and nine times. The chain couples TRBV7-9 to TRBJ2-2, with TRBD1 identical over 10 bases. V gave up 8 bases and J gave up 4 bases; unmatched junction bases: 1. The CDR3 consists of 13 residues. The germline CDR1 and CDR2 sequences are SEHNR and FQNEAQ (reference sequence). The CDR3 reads CASGTGATGELFF. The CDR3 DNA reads TGTGCCAGCGGGACAGGGGCCACCGGGGAGCTGTTTTTT.

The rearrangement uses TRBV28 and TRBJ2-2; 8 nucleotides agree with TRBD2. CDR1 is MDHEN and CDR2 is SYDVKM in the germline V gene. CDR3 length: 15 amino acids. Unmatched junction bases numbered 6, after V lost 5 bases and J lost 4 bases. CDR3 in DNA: TGTGCCAGCAGTCTCCGGGGGGGGCTCACCGGGGAGCTGTTTTTT. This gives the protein CASSLRGGLTGELFF.

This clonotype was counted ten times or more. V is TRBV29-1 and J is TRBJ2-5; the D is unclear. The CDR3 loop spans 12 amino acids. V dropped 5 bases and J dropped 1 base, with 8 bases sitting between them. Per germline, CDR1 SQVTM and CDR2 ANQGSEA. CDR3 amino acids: CSVLVSQETQYF. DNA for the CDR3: TGCAGCGTTCTGGTCAGCCAAGAGACCCAGTACTTC.

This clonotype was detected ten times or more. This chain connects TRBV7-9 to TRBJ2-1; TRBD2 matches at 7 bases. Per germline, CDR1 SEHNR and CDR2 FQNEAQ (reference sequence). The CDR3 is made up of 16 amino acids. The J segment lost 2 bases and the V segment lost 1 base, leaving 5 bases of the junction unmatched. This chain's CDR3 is CASSLGPAGTYNEQFF. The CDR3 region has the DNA TGTGCCAGCAGCTTAGGTCCAGCGGGAACCTACAATGAGCAGTTCTTC.

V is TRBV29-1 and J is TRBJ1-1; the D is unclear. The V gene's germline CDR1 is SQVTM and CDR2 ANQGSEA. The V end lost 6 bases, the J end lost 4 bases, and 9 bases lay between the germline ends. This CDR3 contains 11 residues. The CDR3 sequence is CSVVKGTEAFF. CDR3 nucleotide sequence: TGCAGCGTAGTAAAGGGCACTGAAGCTTTCTTT.

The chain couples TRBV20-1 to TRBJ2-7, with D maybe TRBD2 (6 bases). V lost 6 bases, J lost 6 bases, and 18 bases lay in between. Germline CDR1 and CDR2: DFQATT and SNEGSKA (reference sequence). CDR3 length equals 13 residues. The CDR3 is CSARPGLLSEQYF. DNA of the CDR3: TGCAGTGCCAGACCGGGACTTCTGAGCGAGCAGTACTTC.

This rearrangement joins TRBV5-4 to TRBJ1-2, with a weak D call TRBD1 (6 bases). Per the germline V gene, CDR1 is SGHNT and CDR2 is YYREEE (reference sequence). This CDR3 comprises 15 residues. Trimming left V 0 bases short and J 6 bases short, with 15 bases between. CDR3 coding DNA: TGTGCCAGCAGCTTGGCGCGGGACATTCGGGATGGCTACACCTTC. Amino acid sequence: CASSLARDIRDGYTF.